One sample yielded the 3 T cell receptor beta chains listed below, sequenced in a study of regulatory T cells in long-lasting Graves disease. Time point indicated: newly diagnosed GD, antithyroid drugs for less than 3 months. From RNA extracted from PBMCs, the TCR library was made. Arm-PCR of CDR3 regions with iRepertoire HTBI primers generated TCR beta libraries. TCRdb itself ran the multiplex PCR reads through MiXCR, one entry per CDR3 protein. The sample consists of approximately 470,000 distinct CDR3 sequences, 15% to 20% of them appearing once. These data were also filed under a second study, of T cells in Graves' hyperthyroidism and ophthalmopathy.

The sequences come from peripheral blood mononuclear cells (PBMCs), collected at new diagnosis, from a patient treated with antithyroid drugs. The receptor source for this set is a man aged 35 to 55 with Graves disease.

This clonotype occurred a few times. V and J are TRBV12-3 or TRBV12-4 and TRBJ1-2, with 7 bases matching TRBD1. V was pared by 6 bases and J by 8 bases, with 9 bases of the junction left unmatched. The CDR3 is 13 amino acids. CDR3 bases: TGTGCCAGCAGCTTTCTCTTGACAGGGGGCTACACCTTC. Encoded protein: CASSFLLTGGYTF.

This clonotype was seen many times. The genes are TRBV6-2 or TRBV6-3 and TRBJ1-1; TRBD1 is a possible D gene (5 bases). V lost 6 bases to trimming and J lost 5 bases, with 28 bases between them. The CDR3 consists of 18 residues. The germline V gene has CDR1 MNHEY and CDR2 SVGEGT. The CDR3 loop is CASRSPQTWDRALTEAFF. Written as DNA, the CDR3 is TGTGCCAGCAGATCTCCCCAGACCTGGGACCGGGCACTAACTGAAGCTTTCTTT.

The chain carries TRBV10-3 and TRBJ2-3; 7 bases align to TRBD1. The CDR3 spans 14 residues. The V gene end was trimmed by 6 bases and the J gene end by 0 bases; junction bases not matched to a gene: 3. Germline V lookup: CDR1 ENHRY, CDR2 SYGVKD. The CDR3 DNA sequence: TGTGCCATCAGAGGGACAGTTAGCACAGATACGCAGTATTTT. Protein sequence: CAIRGTVSTDTQYF.